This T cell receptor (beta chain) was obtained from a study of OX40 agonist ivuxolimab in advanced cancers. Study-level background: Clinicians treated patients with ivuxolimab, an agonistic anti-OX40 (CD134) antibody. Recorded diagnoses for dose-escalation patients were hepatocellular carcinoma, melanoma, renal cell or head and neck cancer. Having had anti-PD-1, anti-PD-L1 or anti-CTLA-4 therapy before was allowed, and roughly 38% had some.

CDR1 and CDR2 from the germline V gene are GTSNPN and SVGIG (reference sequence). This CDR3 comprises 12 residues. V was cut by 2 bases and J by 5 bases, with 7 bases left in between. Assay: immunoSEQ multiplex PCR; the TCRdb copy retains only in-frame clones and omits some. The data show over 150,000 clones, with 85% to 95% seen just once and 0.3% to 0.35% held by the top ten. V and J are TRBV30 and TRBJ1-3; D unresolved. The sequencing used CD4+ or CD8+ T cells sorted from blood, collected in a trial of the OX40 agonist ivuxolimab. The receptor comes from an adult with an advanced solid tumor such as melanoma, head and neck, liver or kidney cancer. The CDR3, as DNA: TGTGCCTGGAGTTCCATCAGAAACACCATATATTTT. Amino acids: CAWSSIRNTIYF.